This T cell receptor (beta chain) was captured in a study of T cell repertoires in cytomegalovirus infection. CDR1 is MGHRA and CDR2 is YSYEKL in the germline V gene. The ends were cut back, 5 bases at V and 1 base at J, with 9 bases in the middle. This CDR3 has 14 amino acids. Via MiXCR, TCRdb re-called the reads, giving one row per CDR3 protein. This sample has about 130,000 distinct CDR3 sequences, with roughly 9% found just once. The gene calls are TRBV4-1 and TRBJ1-5; D is ambiguous. The source of this sequence is a human donor in good health (CMV status not recorded). Some clones in this sample may be carry-over from other donors' samples. Specimen: PBMCs. The DNA for the CDR3 is TGCGCCAGCAGCTCGGGGTTAAGCAATCAGCCCCAGCATTTT. Protein product: CASSSGLSNQPQHF.